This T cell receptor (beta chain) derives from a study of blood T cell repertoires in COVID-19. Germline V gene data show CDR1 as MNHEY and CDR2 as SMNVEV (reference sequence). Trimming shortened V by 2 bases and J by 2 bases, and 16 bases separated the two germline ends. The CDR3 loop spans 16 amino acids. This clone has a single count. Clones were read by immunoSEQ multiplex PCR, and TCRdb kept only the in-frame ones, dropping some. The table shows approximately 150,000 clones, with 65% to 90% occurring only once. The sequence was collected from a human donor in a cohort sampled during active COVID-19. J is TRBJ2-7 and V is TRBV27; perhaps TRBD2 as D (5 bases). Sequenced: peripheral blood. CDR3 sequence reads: CASSLMRSPGTYEQYF. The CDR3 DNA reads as TGTGCCAGCAGTTTAATGCGCAGCCCGGGGACCTACGAGCAGTACTTC.